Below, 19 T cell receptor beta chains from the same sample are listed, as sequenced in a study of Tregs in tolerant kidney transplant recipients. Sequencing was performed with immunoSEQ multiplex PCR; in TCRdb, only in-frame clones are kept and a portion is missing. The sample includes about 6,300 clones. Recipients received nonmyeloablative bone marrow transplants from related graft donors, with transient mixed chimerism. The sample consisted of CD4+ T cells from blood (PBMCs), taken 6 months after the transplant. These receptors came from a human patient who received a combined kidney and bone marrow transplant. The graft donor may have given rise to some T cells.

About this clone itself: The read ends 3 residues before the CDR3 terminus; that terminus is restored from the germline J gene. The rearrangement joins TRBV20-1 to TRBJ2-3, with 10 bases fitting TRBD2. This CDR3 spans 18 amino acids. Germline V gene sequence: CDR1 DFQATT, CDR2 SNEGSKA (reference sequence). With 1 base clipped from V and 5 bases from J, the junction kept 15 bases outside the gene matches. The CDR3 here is CSARGTPSGSEPEDTQYF. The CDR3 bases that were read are TGCAGTGCTAGAGGTACCCCTAGCGGGAGCGAGCCGGAAGATACG.

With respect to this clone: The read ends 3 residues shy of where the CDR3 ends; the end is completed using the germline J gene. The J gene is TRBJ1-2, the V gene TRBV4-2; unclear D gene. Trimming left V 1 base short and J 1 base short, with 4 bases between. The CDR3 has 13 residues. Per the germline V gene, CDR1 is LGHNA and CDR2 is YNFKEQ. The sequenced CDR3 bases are TGTGCCAGCAGCCAAGGACATAACTATGGC. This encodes CASSQGHNYG. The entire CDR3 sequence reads CASSQGHNYGYTF.

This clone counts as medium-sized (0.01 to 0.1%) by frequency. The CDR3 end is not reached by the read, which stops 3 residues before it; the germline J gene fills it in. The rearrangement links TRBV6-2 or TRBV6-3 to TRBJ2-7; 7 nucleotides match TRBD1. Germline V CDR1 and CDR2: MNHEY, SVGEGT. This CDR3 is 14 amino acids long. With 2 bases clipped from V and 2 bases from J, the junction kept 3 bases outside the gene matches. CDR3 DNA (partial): TGTGCCAGCAGTTACGGGGGACAGACCTACGAG. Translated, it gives CASSYGGQTYE. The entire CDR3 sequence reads CASSYGGQTYEQYF.

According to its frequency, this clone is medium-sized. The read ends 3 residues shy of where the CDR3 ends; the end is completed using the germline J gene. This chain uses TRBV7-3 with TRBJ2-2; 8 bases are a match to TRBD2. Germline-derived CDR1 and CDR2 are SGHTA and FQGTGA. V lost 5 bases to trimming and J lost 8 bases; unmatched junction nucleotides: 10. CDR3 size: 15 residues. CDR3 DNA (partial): TGTGCCAGCAGCCTGTCGAGCGGGAGTCAGGGGGAG. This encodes CASSLSSGSQGE. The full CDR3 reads CASSLSSGSQGELFF.

This CDR3 reads CASSVTGLAERSYTF. The covered CDR3 bases are TGTGCCAGCAGTGTGACGGGACTGGCAGAGAGGAGC. V is TRBV6-1 and J is TRBJ1-2; a possible D gene is TRBD1 (5 bases). Read data end 3 residues before the CDR3 end; the end is taken from the germline J gene. The CDR3 extends over 15 amino acids. Germline V lookup: CDR1 MNHNS, CDR2 SASEGT.

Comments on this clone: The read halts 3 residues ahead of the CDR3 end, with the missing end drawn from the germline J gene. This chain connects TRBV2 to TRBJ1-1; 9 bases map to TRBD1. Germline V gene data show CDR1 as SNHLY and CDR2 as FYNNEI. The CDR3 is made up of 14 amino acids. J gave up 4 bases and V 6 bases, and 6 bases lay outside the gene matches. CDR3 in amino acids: CASRLGQGGTEAFF. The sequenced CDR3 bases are TGTGCCAGCAGATTGGGACAGGGTGGCACTGAA.

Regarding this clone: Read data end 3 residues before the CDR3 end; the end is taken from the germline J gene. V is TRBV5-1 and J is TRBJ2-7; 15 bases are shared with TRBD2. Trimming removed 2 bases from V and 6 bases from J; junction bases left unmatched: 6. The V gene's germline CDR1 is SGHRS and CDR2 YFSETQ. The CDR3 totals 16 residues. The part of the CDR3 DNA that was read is TGCGCCAGCAGCTTTGGACTAGCGGGAGGGGTCGGCGAG. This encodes CASSFGLAGGVGE. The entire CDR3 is CASSFGLAGGVGEQYF.

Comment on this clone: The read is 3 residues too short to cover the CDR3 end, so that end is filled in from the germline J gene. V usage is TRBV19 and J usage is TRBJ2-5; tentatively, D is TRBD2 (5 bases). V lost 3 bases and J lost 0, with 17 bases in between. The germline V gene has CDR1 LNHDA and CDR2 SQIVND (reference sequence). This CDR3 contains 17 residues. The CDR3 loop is CASSIGSGGPYQETQYF. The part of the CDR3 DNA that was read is TGTGCCAGTAGTATTGGTTCCGGCGGGCCGTACCAAGAGACC.

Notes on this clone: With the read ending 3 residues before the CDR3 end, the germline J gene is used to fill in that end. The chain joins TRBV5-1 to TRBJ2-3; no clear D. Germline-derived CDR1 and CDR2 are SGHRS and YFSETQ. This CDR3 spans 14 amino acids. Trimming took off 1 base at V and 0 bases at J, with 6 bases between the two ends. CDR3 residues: CASSLYGSTDTQYF. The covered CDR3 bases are TGCGCCAGCAGCTTGTACGGGAGCACAGATACG.

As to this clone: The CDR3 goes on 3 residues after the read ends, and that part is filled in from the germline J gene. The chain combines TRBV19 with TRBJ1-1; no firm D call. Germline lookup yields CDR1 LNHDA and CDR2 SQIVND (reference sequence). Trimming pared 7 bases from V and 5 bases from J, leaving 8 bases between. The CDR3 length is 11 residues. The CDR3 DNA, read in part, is TGTGCCAGTAAGGCCAGGACTGAA. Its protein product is CASKARTE. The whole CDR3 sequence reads CASKARTEAFF. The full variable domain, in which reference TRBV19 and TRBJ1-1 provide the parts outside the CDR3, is DGGITQSPKYLFRKEGQNVTLSCEQNLNHDAMYWYRQDPGQGLRLIYYSQIVNDFQKGDIAEGYSVSREKKESFPLTVTSAQKNPTAFYLCASKARTEAFFGQGTRLTVV.

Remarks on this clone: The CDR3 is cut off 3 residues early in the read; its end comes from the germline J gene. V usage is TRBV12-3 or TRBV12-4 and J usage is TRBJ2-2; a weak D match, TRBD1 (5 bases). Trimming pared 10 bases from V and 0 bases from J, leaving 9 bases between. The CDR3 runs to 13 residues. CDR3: CATADTNTGELFF. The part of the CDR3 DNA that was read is TGTGCCACCGCGGACACGAACACCGGGGAG.

The CDR3 spells CASSLTPPDRAKPQHF. The sequenced part of the CDR3 DNA is TGTGCCAGCAGCCTTACGCCCCCGGACAGGGCTAAGCCC. This chain connects TRBV27 to TRBJ1-5; 8 nucleotides agree with TRBD1. The CDR3 is cut off 3 residues early in the read; its end comes from the germline J gene. The CDR3 has 16 residues. With V trimmed by 6 bases and J by 8 bases, 15 bases remained unmatched. Per the germline V gene, CDR1 is MNHEY and CDR2 is SMNVEV (reference sequence).

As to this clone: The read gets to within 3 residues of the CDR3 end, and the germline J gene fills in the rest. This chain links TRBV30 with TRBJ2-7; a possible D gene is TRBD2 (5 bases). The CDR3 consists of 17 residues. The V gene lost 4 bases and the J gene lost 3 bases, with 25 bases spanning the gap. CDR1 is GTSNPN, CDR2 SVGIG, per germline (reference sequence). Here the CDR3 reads CAWKGRSEAADDYEQYF. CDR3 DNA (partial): TGTGCCTGGAAGGGCAGGAGTGAAGCGGCGGATGACTACGAG. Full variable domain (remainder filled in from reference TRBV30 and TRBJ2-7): SQTIHQWPATLVQPVGSPLSLECTVEGTSNPNLYWYRQAAGRGLQLLFYSVGIGQISSEVPQNLSASRPQDRQFILSSKKLLLSDSGFYLCAWKGRSEAADDYEQYFGPGTRLTVT.

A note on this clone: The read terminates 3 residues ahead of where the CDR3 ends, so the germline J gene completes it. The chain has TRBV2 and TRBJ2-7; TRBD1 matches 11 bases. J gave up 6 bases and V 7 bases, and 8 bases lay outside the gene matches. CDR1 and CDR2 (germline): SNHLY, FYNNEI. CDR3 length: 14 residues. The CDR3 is CASKRTGGAGEQYF. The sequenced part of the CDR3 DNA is TGTGCCAGCAAACGGACAGGGGGCGCGGGCGAG.

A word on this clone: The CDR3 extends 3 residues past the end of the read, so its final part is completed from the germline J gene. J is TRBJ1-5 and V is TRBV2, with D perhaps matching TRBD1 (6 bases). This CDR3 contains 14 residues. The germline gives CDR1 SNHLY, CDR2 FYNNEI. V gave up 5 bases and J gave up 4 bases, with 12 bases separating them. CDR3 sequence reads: CASSLRGTNQPQHF. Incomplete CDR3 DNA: TGTGCCAGCAGTTTAAGGGGGACGAATCAGCCC.

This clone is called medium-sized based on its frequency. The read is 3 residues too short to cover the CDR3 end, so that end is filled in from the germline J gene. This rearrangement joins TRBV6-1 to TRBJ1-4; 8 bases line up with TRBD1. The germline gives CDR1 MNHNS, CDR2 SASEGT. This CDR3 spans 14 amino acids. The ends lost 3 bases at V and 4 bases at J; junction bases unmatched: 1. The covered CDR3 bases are TGTGCCAGCAGTGACAGGGGGCTTAATGAAAAA. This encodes CASSDRGLNEK. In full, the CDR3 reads CASSDRGLNEKLFF.

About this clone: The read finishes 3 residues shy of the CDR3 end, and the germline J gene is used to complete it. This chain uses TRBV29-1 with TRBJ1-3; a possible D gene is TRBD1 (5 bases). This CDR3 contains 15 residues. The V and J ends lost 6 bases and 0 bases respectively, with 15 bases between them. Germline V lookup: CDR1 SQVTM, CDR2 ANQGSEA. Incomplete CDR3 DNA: TGCAGCGTCAAGCGGGACGTCGGCTCTGGAAACACC. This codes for CSVKRDVGSGNT. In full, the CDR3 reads CSVKRDVGSGNTIYF.

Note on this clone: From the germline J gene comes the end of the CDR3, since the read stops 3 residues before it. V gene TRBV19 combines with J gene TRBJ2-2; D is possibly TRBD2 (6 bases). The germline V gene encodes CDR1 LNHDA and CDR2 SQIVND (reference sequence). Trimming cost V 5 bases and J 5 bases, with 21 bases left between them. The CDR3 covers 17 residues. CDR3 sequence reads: CASSLPSWSGLTGELFF. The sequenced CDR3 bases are TGTGCCAGTAGTTTACCTAGCTGGAGCGGACTAACCGGGGAG.

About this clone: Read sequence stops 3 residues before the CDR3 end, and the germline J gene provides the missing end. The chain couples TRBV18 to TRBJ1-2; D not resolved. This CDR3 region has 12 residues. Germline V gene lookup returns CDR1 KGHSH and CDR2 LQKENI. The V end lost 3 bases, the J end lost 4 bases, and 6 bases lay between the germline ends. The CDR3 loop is CASSPGSYGYTF. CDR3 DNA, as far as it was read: TGTGCCAGCTCACCTGGCTCCTATGGC.